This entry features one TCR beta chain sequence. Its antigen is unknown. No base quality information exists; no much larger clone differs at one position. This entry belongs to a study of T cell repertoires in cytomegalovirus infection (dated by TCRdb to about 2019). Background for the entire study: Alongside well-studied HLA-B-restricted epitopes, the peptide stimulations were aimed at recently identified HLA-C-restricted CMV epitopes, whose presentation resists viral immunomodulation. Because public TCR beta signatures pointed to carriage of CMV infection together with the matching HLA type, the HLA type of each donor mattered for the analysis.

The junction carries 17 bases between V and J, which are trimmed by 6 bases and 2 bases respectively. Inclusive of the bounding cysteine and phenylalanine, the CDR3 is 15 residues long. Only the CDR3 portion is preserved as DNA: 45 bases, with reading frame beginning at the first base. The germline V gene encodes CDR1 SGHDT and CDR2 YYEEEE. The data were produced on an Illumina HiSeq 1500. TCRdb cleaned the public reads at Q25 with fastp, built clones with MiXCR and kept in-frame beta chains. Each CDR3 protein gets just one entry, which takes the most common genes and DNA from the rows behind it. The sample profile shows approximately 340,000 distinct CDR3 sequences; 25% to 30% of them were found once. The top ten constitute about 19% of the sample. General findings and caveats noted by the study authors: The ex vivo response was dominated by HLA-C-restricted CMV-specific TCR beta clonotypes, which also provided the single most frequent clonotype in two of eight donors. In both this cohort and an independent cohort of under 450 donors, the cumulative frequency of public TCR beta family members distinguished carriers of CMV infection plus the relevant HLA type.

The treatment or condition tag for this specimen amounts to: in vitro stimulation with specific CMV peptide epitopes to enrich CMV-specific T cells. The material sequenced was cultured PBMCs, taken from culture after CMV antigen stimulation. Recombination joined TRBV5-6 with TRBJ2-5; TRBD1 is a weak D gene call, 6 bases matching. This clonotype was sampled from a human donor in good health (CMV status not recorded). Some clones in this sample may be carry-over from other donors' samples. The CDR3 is CASNLYWGRQETQYF. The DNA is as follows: TGTGCCAGCAACCTTTACTGGGGGCGACAAGAGACCCAGTACTTC.